This T cell receptor beta chain was profiled in a study of blood T cell repertoires in COVID-19 (dated by TCRdb to 2018 to 2021). About the study as a whole: The collaborator samples originated in the United States, Italy and Spain and spanned the acute and convalescent phases of COVID-19. Subjects who had been exposed to COVID-19, were actively infected with it, or had recovered from it provided the deeply sampled blood TCRbeta repertoires that made up the dataset. The samples were drawn from two sources: the first 160 participants of the ongoing ImmuneRACE study, and fewer than 1,500 subjects contributed by 6 global collaborators. The material from the prospective study consisted of cDNA or gDNA derived from T cells, B-cell-depleted T cells, or PBMCs. A freely available public database, intended as a resource for researchers studying the immune response to SARS-CoV-2, is where the repertoires were released. A de-identified subject ID, COVID-19 status, age in years and sex were almost always included in the sample metadata. Where available, HLA class I and class II types were obtained from metadata supplied by the sample provider rather than from assay-based typing. Here is what the overall study found, with its caveats: How much clinical and demographic metadata was included differed by source and by participant, and the metadata was provided uncurated.

V is clipped by 4 bases and J by 2 bases, and the sequence between their germline boundaries is 12 bases long. Spanning cysteine to phenylalanine, the CDR3 consists of 14 amino acids. The entry retains the CDR3 DNA only, 42 bases that are in frame from base 1. CDR1 and CDR2 (LNHNV, YYDKDF) derive from the germline V gene (reference sequence). Comment on this clone: Its antigen remains unidentified. The sample holds no much larger clone one base away, and base qualities are not on file.

TCRbeta CDR3 regions were amplified from genomic DNA by means of the immunoSEQ Assay, a bias-controlled multiplex PCR. On the authors' methods: Within the assay, amplification of reference gene primers was used to estimate how many nucleated cells each sample contained. To quantify the absolute abundance of each unique TCRbeta CDR3 rearrangement, sequence reads were collapsed and filtered. For each sample, productive Simpson clonality was calculated as the square root of Simpson's diversity index over productive rearrangements. The table comes from immuneACCESS by way of TCRdb, which keeps in-frame sequences with V and J called. Part of the clones is missing from these tables; in studies checked, under half for an unresolved V gene and the rest for unknown reasons. V, J and clone size are those of that table, while D and trimming were read from the DNA. This sample holds 270,000 or so clones; 83% were observed only once. Over 8.5% of the sample comes from the top ten.

Another Seattle source contributed samples from volunteer blood donors who had recovered from COVID-19. Whole blood was collected in K2EDTA tubes by collaborating institutions according to the institutions' own protocols. Collaborator samples were shipped for TCRbeta analysis as frozen whole blood, isolated PBMCs, or DNA extracted from either sample type. Recombination joined TRBV15 with TRBJ2-7; the best D guess is TRBD1, with 6 bases matching. The source of this sequence is a woman between 50 and 59 years old who had recovered from COVID-19. The sequenced sample was peripheral blood. The DNA sequence is as follows: TGTGCCACCAGCAACCGGGACAAGCCCTACGAGCAGTACTTC. It codes for CATSNRDKPYEQYF.